Below are 6 T cell receptor beta chains sequenced from a single sample in a study of blood T cell repertoires in COVID-19. The data were produced by immunoSEQ multiplex PCR, yet TCRdb's version contains in-frame clones alone and is incomplete. The table records approximately 150,000 clones, 80% to 85% of them present only once. The sequenced material came from peripheral blood. Receptors were obtained from a man in his sixties or seventies with active or convalescent COVID-19.

This clone showed up just once. This chain connects TRBV9 to TRBJ2-3, with 12 bases aligning to TRBD2. Germline CDR1 is SGDLS and CDR2 is YYNGEE. Germline trimming cut 3 bases from V and 4 bases from J; bases unmatched to any gene: 9. This CDR3 has 17 residues. The CDR3 region is CASSALTSGGYADTQYF. In DNA form, the CDR3 reads TGTGCCAGCAGCGCCCTCACTAGCGGGGGGTACGCAGATACGCAGTATTTT.

The rearrangement uses TRBV6-2 or TRBV6-3 and TRBJ2-1; 8 bases are shared with TRBD2. The CDR3 is 15 residues long. Germline-derived CDR1 and CDR2 are MNHEY and SVGEGT. V shed 0 bases and J 7 bases; nucleotides not matched to a gene: 5. The CDR3: CASSYSTRGANEQFF. Written as DNA, the CDR3 is TGTGCCAGCAGTTACTCGACGCGGGGGGCGAATGAGCAGTTCTTC.

This clone came up once. The rearrangement links TRBV5-1 to TRBJ2-7; 7 bases agree with TRBD1. The germline CDR1 and CDR2 sequences are SGHRS and YFSETQ. The CDR3 length is 15 residues. V gave up 1 base and J gave up 6 bases; unmatched junction bases: 10. This chain's CDR3 is CASSLPRDSSFEQYF. The CDR3 nucleotides are TGCGCCAGCAGCTTGCCCCGGGACAGCAGTTTCGAGCAGTACTTC.

The chain links TRBV28 to TRBJ2-7; D perhaps matches TRBD2 (5 bases). Germline CDR1 MDHEN, CDR2 SYDVKM. V lost 10 bases to trimming and J lost 5 bases, with 21 bases between them. The CDR3 extends over 14 amino acids. For the CDR3, the DNA is TGTGCCACCCGTTTCCCCCGGGGAAAGCACGAGCAGTACTTC. Its translation: CATRFPRGKHEQYF.

This sequence joins TRBV27 and TRBJ1-5, with 9 bases lining up with TRBD1. This CDR3 has 15 amino acids. V shed 5 bases and J 10 bases; nucleotides not matched to a gene: 12. Germline CDR1 and CDR2: MNHEY and SMNVEV (reference sequence). The CDR3, as DNA: TGTGCCAGCAGTAAGGCGGGACAGGGATATCCCCCCCAGCATTTT. As protein: CASSKAGQGYPPQHF.

The chain employs TRBV15 and TRBJ1-5, with D possibly being TRBD1 (5 bases). The V gene lost 1 base and the J gene lost 5 bases, with 12 bases spanning the gap. CDR1 is LNHNV and CDR2 is YYDKDF in the germline V gene (reference sequence). This CDR3 is built from 15 residues. As DNA, the CDR3 is TGTGCCACCAGCAGAGCCGGGGGGGGTTATCAGCCCCAGCATTTT. Its protein is CATSRAGGGYQPQHF.